The 13 T cell receptor beta chains presented below share a single source sample, sequenced in a study of blood T cells in healthy people across ages. PCR was performed a second time for about 7 to 12 cycles using a sample-barcoded 5' primer and a J-beta primer mix. TCRdb processed the 5' RACE reads anew with MiXCR; each CDR3 protein has one entry. In the table there are around 1.1 million distinct CDR3 sequences, around two fifths of which are singletons. Sequencing was performed on blood. Receptors originate from a man aged 18 to 29 in good health.

Comments on this clonotype: Mismatch with germline at one junction end may stem from a read error. The chain has TRBV6-6 and TRBJ1-2; D is unresolved. CDR1 and CDR2 (germline): MNHNY, SVGAGI (reference sequence). The CDR3 length is 14 residues. CDR3 bases: TGTGCCAGCAGTCCCCCATTGATAAACTATGGCTACACCTTT. This sequence encodes CASSPPLINYGYTF.

The rearrangement uses TRBV3-1 and TRBJ2-5; 10 nucleotides agree with TRBD1. The CDR3 is 15 residues long. The V gene's germline CDR1 is LGHDT and CDR2 YNNKEL (reference sequence). The ends lost 1 base at V and 5 bases at J; junction bases unmatched: 4. The CDR3 loop is CASSQGTGGSETQYF. The CDR3 DNA sequence: TGTGCCAGCAGCCAAGGGACAGGGGGTTCGGAGACCCAGTACTTC.

In this sample, this clonotype turned up a few times. This rearrangement joins TRBV20-1 to TRBJ1-1; D possibly corresponds to TRBD1 (6 bases). The CDR3 is 13 amino acids. Trimming left V 6 bases short and J 9 bases short, with 20 bases between. CDR1 DFQATT and CDR2 SNEGSKA come from the germline V gene (reference sequence). This CDR3 is CSASHRVERKAFF. In nucleotides, the CDR3 is TGCAGTGCAAGTCACAGGGTTGAACGGAAAGCTTTCTTT.

This clonotype came up a few times. V usage is TRBV29-1 and J usage is TRBJ1-2, with D possibly matching TRBD1 (6 bases). The V gene lost 1 base and the J gene lost 0 bases, with 9 bases spanning the gap. Germline loops: CDR1 SQVTM, CDR2 ANQGSEA. The CDR3 loop spans 14 amino acids. CDR3 region: CSVEGGQPNYGYTF. Here the CDR3 DNA reads TGCAGCGTTGAAGGAGGACAGCCTAACTATGGCTACACCTTC.

This rearrangement joins TRBV7-2 to TRBJ2-7, with D perhaps TRBD1 (5 bases). In germline, CDR1 is SGHTA, CDR2 FQGNSA. Trimming took off 1 base at V and 0 bases at J, with 10 bases between the two ends. The CDR3 is made up of 15 amino acids. CDR3 sequence reads: CASSLVGRASYEQYF. DNA for the CDR3: TGTGCCAGCAGCTTAGTCGGCAGGGCCTCCTACGAGCAGTACTTC.

The rearrangement uses TRBV10-3 and TRBJ1-1; the D is unclear. Germline V gene data show CDR1 as ENHRY and CDR2 as SYGVKD. Trimming pared 8 bases from V and 7 bases from J, leaving 14 bases between. The CDR3 runs 12 residues. DNA of the CDR3: TGTGCCATCGGCTCCCAAATAGTTGAAGCTTTCTTT. Translation: CAIGSQIVEAFF.

This clonotype was found a few times. V and J are TRBV20-1 and TRBJ2-1; TRBD2 matches 11 bases. This CDR3 has 14 amino acids. Trimming took 3 bases from V and 8 from J; bases not matched to a gene: 6. Germline V gives CDR1 DFQATT, CDR2 SNEGSKA (reference sequence). CDR3 amino acids: CSASLAGGQDEQFF. Written as DNA, the CDR3 is TGCAGTGCTAGTCTAGCGGGGGGTCAGGATGAGCAGTTCTTC.

The genes are TRBV20-1 and TRBJ2-1; TRBD2 matches 8 bases. Germline values: CDR1 DFQATT, CDR2 SNEGSKA (reference sequence). This CDR3 spans 16 amino acids. Trimming at V came to 0 bases and at J to 5 bases, leaving 9 bases not matched to a gene. The CDR3 loop reads CSARDFQRGQNNEQFF. CDR3 nucleotide sequence: TGCAGTGCTAGAGACTTTCAGCGGGGGCAGAACAATGAGCAGTTCTTC.

The chain employs TRBV27 and TRBJ2-5, with D unclear. V lost 5 bases and J lost 11, with 27 bases in between. Germline CDR1 and CDR2: MNHEY and SMNVEV (reference sequence). There are 16 residues in the CDR3. The CDR3 DNA reads as TGTGCCAGCAGTCGCCTGGACGGAAACTTCTACAATGAGCAGTACTTC. It is translated as CASSRLDGNFYNEQYF.

This clonotype was seen a single time. This could be a read error, since a much larger clone is one nucleotide away. This chain connects TRBV4-1 to TRBJ1-5; 7 bases are a match to TRBD1. The CDR3 consists of 16 residues. Germline V gene lookup returns CDR1 MGHRA and CDR2 YSYEKL. With V trimmed by 3 bases and J by 3 bases, 8 bases remained unmatched. As DNA, the CDR3 is TGCGCCAGCAGCCATTCCGGGACAGAGGACAATCAGCCCCAGCATTTT. Residues: CASSHSGTEDNQPQHF.

This chain connects TRBV7-9 to TRBJ1-1, with 8 bases identical to TRBD1. CDR3 length equals 16 residues. Trimming at V came to 1 base and at J to 1 base, leaving 5 bases not matched to a gene. Germline V CDR1 and CDR2: SEHNR, FQNEAQ (reference sequence). CDR3 nucleotides: TGTGCCAGCAGCTTAGGGGCCGGGACAGGGAACACTGAAGCTTTCTTT. Protein: CASSLGAGTGNTEAFF.

This chain joins TRBV7-8 and TRBJ2-5; tentative D call: TRBD2 (5 bases). The DNA matches TRBJ2-7 better at its end, which makes the J call doubtful. The CDR3 is 11 residues long. Germline loops: CDR1 SGHVS, CDR2 FQNEAQ. CDR3 coding DNA: TGTGCCAGCGGGAGTGTCAACGAGCAGTACTTC. The encoded protein is CASGSVNEQYF.

This clonotype came up a few times. The gene calls are TRBV5-1 and TRBJ2-3; maybe TRBD1 (6 bases). The CDR3 covers 14 residues. Trimming left V 7 bases short and J 2 bases short, with 14 bases between. Germline CDR1 is SGHRS and CDR2 is YFSETQ. The CDR3 reads CASYDRTVTDTQYF. The CDR3 nucleotides read TGCGCCAGCTACGACAGGACCGTCACAGATACGCAGTATTTT.